The rows below give T cell receptor beta chains drawn from one sample of a study of CD8 T cells in Susac syndrome. TCRdb recomputed calls from the immunoSEQ multiplex PCR reads with MiXCR, one row per CDR3 protein. This table holds about 80,000 distinct CDR3 sequences, roughly 93% found once. The sequenced sample consisted of CD8+ T cells from PBMCs. These receptors all come from a human donor in good health. CDR3s include the opening cysteine and the closing phenylalanine or tryptophan. The D gene is left open where the match is weak. Expanded clones are given a class, and other clones once, few, many or no size at all.

>TRBJ1-1|-|18|TRBV7-8|-
CASRQKGHEWITNTEAFF
TGTGCCAGCAGGCAAAAGGGACACGAATGGATAACGAACACTGAAGCTTTCTTT
>TRBJ2-7|-|14|TRBV3-1|-
CASSRERSAYEQYF
TGTGCCAGCAGCCGGGAGAGATCTGCCTACGAGCAGTACTTC
>TRBJ2-2|TRBD1|14|TRBV7-3|-
CASSRDSYTGELFF
TGTGCCAGCAGTCGGGACAGCTACACCGGGGAGCTGTTTTTT
>TRBJ1-2|TRBD1|12|TRBV9|-
CASSRRQGGYTF
TGTGCCAGCAGCAGGCGACAGGGCGGCTACACCTTC
>TRBJ2-7|-|17|TRBV6-5|-
CASSYSSGVGPSYEQYF
TGTGCCAGCAGTTACTCGTCGGGGGTAGGTCCATCCTACGAGCAGTACTTC
>TRBJ2-1|TRBD1|18|TRBV3-1|-
CASSQETGTGWAYNEQFF
TGTGCCAGCAGCCAAGAAACCGGGACAGGGTGGGCCTACAATGAGCAGTTCTTC
>TRBJ2-1|-|17|TRBV4-1|-
CASSPRAQGGTYNEQFF
TGCGCCAGCAGCCCTCGGGCCCAGGGTGGGACCTACAATGAGCAGTTCTTC
>TRBJ1-2|-|16|TRBV5-6|-
CASSLVYETRRYGYTF
TGTGCCAGCAGCTTGGTATACGAGACGCGTCGGTATGGCTACACCTTC
>TRBJ2-2|-|10|TRBV29-1|-
CSVLTGELFF
TGCAGCGTTCTTACCGGGGAGCTGTTTTTT
>TRBJ1-4|-|15|TRBV6-2/TRBV6-3|-
CASSPYGDINEKLFF
TGTGCCAGCAGTCCCTACGGGGACATAAATGAAAAACTGTTTTTT
>TRBJ1-4|-|15|TRBV7-2|once
CASSASGNFGEKLFF
TGTGCCAGCAGCGCATCCGGAAATTTTGGGGAAAAACTGTTTTTT
>TRBJ1-4|-|15|TRBV27|-
CASSLGTLGDEKLFF
TGTGCCAGCAGTTTGGGAACTCTCGGCGATGAAAAACTGTTTTTT
>TRBJ2-5|TRBD2|17|TRBV12-3/TRBV12-4|-
CASSTGTSGDVWETQYF
TGTGCCAGCAGTACCGGGACTAGCGGCGATGTGTGGGAGACCCAGTACTTC
>TRBJ2-1|TRBD2|17|TRBV20-1|-
CSARYQRESSSYNEQFF
TGCAGTGCTAGATACCAGCGGGAGTCGAGCTCCTACAATGAGCAGTTCTTC
>TRBJ2-1|-|10|TRBV25-1|-
CARIHNEQFF
TGTGCCAGAATACACAATGAGCAGTTCTTC
>TRBJ2-1|TRBD1|15|TRBV27|-
CASSPGQGARNEQFF
TGTGCCAGCAGTCCGGGACAGGGGGCGAGGAATGAGCAGTTCTTC
>TRBJ1-1|-|13|TRBV14|-
CASSQVVTTEAFF
TGTGCCAGCAGCCAAGTGGTGACCACTGAAGCTTTCTTT
>TRBJ2-4|-|13|TRBV7-3|-
CASSLGGRDIQYF
TGTGCCAGCAGCTTAGGAGGACGGGACATTCAGTACTTC
>TRBJ2-3|-|15|TRBV4-1|-
CASSPVDRSTDTQYF
TGCGCCAGCAGTCCGGTGGACAGAAGCACAGATACGCAGTATTTT
>TRBJ1-2|-|15|TRBV24-1|-
CATSDLQGSADGYTF
TGTGCCACCAGTGATTTGCAGGGATCAGCTGACGGCTACACCTTC
>TRBJ1-3|-|19|TRBV6-5|-
CASSYSGGLWPSSGNTIYF
TGTGCCAGCAGTTACTCTGGGGGGCTCTGGCCCAGCTCTGGAAACACCATATATTTT
>TRBJ2-2|TRBD2|15|TRBV4-1|-
CASSNSGGGTGELFF
TGCGCCAGCAGCAATAGCGGGGGGGGCACCGGGGAGCTGTTTTTT
>TRBJ1-1|-|14|TRBV9|-
CASSVRGDDTEAFF
TGTGCCAGCAGCGTCAGGGGTGACGACACTGAAGCTTTCTTT
>TRBJ1-2|-|15|TRBV11-2|-
CASSFPREGSGGYTF
TGTGCCAGCAGCTTCCCCCGGGAAGGGTCGGGAGGCTACACCTTC
>TRBJ1-1|TRBD1|16|TRBV6-2/TRBV6-3|-
CASNDLQGRVNTEAFF
TGTGCCAGCAATGACCTACAGGGGCGGGTGAACACTGAAGCTTTCTTT
>TRBJ2-1|TRBD2|17|TRBV7-9|once
CASSLASGGASYNEQFF
TGTGCCAGCAGCTTAGCTAGCGGGGGGGCCTCCTACAATGAGCAGTTCTTC
>TRBJ1-5|-|12|TRBV20-1|-
CSARDGGQPQHF
TGCAGTGCTAGAGATGGAGGGCAGCCCCAGCATTTT
>TRBJ2-7|TRBD1|14|TRBV7-9|-
CASSSPDRAYEQYF
TGTGCCAGCAGCTCACCGGACAGGGCCTACGAGCAGTACTTC
>TRBJ2-1|-|14|TRBV9|-
CASSVVQGGNEQFF
TGTGCCAGCAGCGTAGTCCAGGGGGGGAATGAGCAGTTCTTC
>TRBJ1-1|-|15|TRBV13|-
CASSLGTAMNTEAFF
TGTGCCAGCAGCTTAGGGACAGCCATGAACACTGAAGCTTTCTTT
>TRBJ2-7|-|14|TRBV27|-
CASSLAGYTYEQYF
TGTGCCAGCAGTTTGGCCGGTTATACCTACGAGCAGTACTTC